The 9 T cell receptor beta chains in this list originate from one sample, sequenced in a study of early T cells in non-severe SARS-CoV-2 infection. One entry per CDR3 protein results from TCRdb running MiXCR on the 5' RACE reads. The data show more than 25,000 distinct CDR3 sequences, about 2.7% seen once. The source material was whole blood. These receptors were taken from an adult who was a healthcare worker with PCR-confirmed SARS-CoV-2 infection or an uninfected control (not recorded which).

This clonotype was seen more than once but under ten times. This chain connects TRBV7-6 to TRBJ1-2; D is ambiguous. Trimming pared 3 bases from V and 8 bases from J, leaving 16 bases between. This CDR3 has 14 amino acids. The V gene's germline CDR1 is SGHVS and CDR2 FNYEAQ. The chain's CDR3 is CASSLSGAVGGYTF. CDR3 sequence (DNA): TGTGCCAGCAGCTTGTCTGGAGCCGTCGGCGGCTACACCTTC.

This clonotype was picked up many times. The V and J genes are TRBV19 and TRBJ2-3, with D perhaps matching TRBD1 (5 bases). Germline V gene sequence: CDR1 LNHDA, CDR2 SQIVND (reference sequence). V lost 6 bases to trimming and J lost 6 bases, with 13 bases between them. The CDR3 extends over 13 amino acids. The CDR3 region is CASSQQGSDTQYF. In nucleotides, the CDR3 is TGTGCCAGTAGCCAGCAGGGATCCGATACGCAGTATTTT.

This clonotype was counted ten times or more. The chain joins TRBV6-5 to TRBJ2-5; TRBD1 agrees at 7 bases. The CDR3 contains 14 residues. Germline V gives CDR1 MNHEY, CDR2 SVGAGI. The ends lost 5 bases at V and 5 bases at J; junction bases unmatched: 8. The CDR3, as DNA: TGTGCCAGCAGTGGTGACAGGGCCCCTGAGACCCAGTACTTC. This gives the protein CASSGDRAPETQYF.

This clonotype was counted many times. The chain combines TRBV4-1 with TRBJ1-2, with D tentatively TRBD1 (6 bases). CDR3 size: 14 residues. The ends were cut back, 4 bases at V and 1 base at J, with 10 bases in the middle. CDR1 and CDR2 from the germline V gene are MGHRA and YSYEKL. The CDR3 nucleotides are TGCGCCAGCAGCCTAGAACAGGGTAACTATGGCTACACCTTC. This encodes CASSLEQGNYGYTF.

This clonotype was seen many times. The rearrangement uses TRBV2 and TRBJ2-2; possibly TRBD1 for D (5 bases). Trimming took off 2 bases at V and 4 bases at J, with 5 bases between the two ends. Germline assignment: CDR1 SNHLY and CDR2 FYNNEI. This CDR3 is built from 13 residues. In nucleotides, the CDR3 is TGTGCCAGCAGTGAACAGGGCACCGGGGAGCTGTTTTTT. It encodes CASSEQGTGELFF. Variable domain in full (rest from reference TRBV2 and TRBJ2-2): EPEVTQTPSHQVTQMGQEVILRCVPISNHLYFYWYRQILGQKVEFLVSFYNNEISEKSEIFDDQFSVERPDGSNFTLKIRSTKLEDSAMYFCASSEQGTGELFFGEGSRLTVL.

This clonotype has a count of ten or more. The chain recombines TRBV7-6 with TRBJ2-3; 8 bases line up with TRBD1. This CDR3 is built from 16 residues. Germline V lookup: CDR1 SGHVS, CDR2 FNYEAQ. V was clipped by 1 base and J by 4 bases; unmatched bases: 7. This CDR3 reads CASSLGPAGGADTQYF. CDR3 in DNA: TGTGCCAGCAGCTTAGGCCCCGCAGGGGGCGCAGATACGCAGTATTTT.

This clonotype was picked up many times. The chain links TRBV5-4 to TRBJ1-2, with 8 bases fitting TRBD1. J lost 3 bases, V lost 4 bases, and 2 bases had no gene match. Germline lookup yields CDR1 SGHNT and CDR2 YYREEE (reference sequence). The CDR3 consists of 13 residues. CDR3 DNA: TGTGCCAGCAGCCCGGGACAGGACTATGGCTACACCTTC. Protein sequence: CASSPGQDYGYTF.

Judged by abundance, this clonotype is medium-sized. The genes are TRBV20-1 and TRBJ2-7; TRBD2 aligns across 12 bases. In germline, CDR1 is DFQATT, CDR2 SNEGSKA (reference sequence). V lost 6 bases, J lost 0 bases, and 6 bases stayed unmatched. The length of the CDR3 is 15 residues. The DNA for the CDR3 is TGCAGTGCGATCGGACTAGCGGGACACTCCTACGAGCAGTACGTC. Amino acid sequence: CSAIGLAGHSYEQYV.

This clonotype has a count of ten or more. The rearrangement links TRBV7-8 to TRBJ2-2, with TRBD1 as a possible D gene (5 bases). This CDR3 region has 13 residues. Germline assignment: CDR1 SGHVS and CDR2 FQNEAQ. V lost 4 bases and J lost 5, with 8 bases in between. CDR3 DNA sequence: TGTGCCAGCAGCTCCAGGGTAACCGGGGAGCTGTTTTTT. Its protein product is CASSSRVTGELFF.